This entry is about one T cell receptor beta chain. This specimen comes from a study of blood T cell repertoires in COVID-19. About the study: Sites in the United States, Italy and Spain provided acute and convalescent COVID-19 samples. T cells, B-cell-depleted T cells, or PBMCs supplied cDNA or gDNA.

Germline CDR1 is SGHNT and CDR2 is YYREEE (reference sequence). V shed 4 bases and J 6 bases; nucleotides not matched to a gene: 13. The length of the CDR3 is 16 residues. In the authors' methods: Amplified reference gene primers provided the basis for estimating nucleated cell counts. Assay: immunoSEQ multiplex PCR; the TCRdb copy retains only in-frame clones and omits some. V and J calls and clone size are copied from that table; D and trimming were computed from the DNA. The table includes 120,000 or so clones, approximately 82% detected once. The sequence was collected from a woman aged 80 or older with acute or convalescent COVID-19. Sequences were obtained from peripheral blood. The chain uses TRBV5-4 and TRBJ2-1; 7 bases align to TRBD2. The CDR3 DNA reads TGTGCCAGCAGCGGGGGGGGACTCTCACTGACCAATGAGCAGTTCTTC. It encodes CASSGGGLSLTNEQFF.